The text below deals with one TCR beta chain. Its antigen remains unidentified. The data were produced by immunoSEQ multiplex PCR, yet TCRdb's version contains in-frame clones alone and is incomplete. The sample comprises around 3,600 clones, 30% to 35% of which are singletons, and 9.5% to 13% rests with the top ten. The sample comes from a study of T cells in localized non-small cell lung cancer. Study findings and constraints: There were a median about 53 of the top 100 tumor clones appearing in adjacent lung. Uninvolved adjacent lung had more T cell clonality than any other tissue, topping tumor.

Sequences were derived from normal lung tissue next to the tumor, sampled before any cancer treatment. This clonotype was obtained from a male donor at least 60 years old with stage III lung adenocarcinoma.

The CDR3 here is CSVDGGGGTDTQYF. The CDR3 DNA reads TGCAGCGTTGACGGCGGGGGAGGGACAGATACGCAGTATTTT. The rearrangement links TRBV29-1 to TRBJ2-3, with 7 bases identical to TRBD2. The CDR3 has 14 amino acids. The V gene end was trimmed by 3 bases and the J gene end by 3 bases; junction bases not matched to a gene: 6. Germline V gene data show CDR1 as SQVTM and CDR2 as ANQGSEA.